Included here is one TCR beta chain sequence, with context. TCRdb reanalyzed the PCR reads with MiXCR. Among over 30,000 clones listed, around 28% were seen once. The CDR3 sequence is 15 residues long. V dropped 6 bases and J dropped 7 bases, with 20 bases sitting between them. Per germline, CDR1 SGHRS and CDR2 YFSETQ. The data are from a study of metastatic and nonmetastatic thyroid tumors. None of the patients had undergone any treatment ahead of thyroid surgery. The sequencing input was blood. The TCR originated in a female donor with papillary thyroid cancer or a benign thyroid nodule (not recorded which). Some clones in this sample may be carry-over from other donors' samples. The chain recombines TRBV5-1 with TRBJ2-1; D is possibly TRBD2 (8 bases). The CDR3 region has the DNA TGCGCCAGCAACGAGTTTGCGGGGGGACAGAATGAGCAGTTCTTC. It yields the protein CASNEFAGGQNEQFF.